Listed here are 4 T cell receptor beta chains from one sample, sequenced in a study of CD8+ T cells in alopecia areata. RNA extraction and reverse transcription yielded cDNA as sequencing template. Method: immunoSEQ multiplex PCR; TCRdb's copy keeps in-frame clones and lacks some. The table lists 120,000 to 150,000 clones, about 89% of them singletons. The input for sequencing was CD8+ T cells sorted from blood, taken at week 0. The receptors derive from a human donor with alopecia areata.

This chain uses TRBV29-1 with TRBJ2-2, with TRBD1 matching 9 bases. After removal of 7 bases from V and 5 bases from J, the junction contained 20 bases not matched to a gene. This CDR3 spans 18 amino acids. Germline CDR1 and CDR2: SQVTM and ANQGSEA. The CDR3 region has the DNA TGCAGCGACCACGGGCCCCTCGTCAGGGACAGGGTAACCGGGGAGCTGTTTTTT. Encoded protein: CSDHGPLVRDRVTGELFF.

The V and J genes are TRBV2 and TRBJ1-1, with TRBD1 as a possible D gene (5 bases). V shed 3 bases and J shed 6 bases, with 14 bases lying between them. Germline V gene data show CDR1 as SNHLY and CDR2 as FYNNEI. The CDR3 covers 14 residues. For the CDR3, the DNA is TGTGCCAGCAGTGACACTGGCAGGGAGGCTGAAGCTTTCTTT. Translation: CASSDTGREAEAFF.

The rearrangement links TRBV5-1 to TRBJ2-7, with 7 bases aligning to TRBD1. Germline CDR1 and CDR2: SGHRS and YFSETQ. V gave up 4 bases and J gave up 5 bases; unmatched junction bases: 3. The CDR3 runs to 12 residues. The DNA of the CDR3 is TGCGCCAGCAGCACCACAGGGGACGAGCAGTACTTC. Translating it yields CASSTTGDEQYF.

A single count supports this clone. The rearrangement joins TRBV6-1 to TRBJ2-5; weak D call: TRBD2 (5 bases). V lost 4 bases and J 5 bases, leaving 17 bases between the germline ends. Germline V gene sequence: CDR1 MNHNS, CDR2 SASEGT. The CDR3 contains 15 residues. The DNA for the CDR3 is TGTGCCAGCAGTGGAGAGGTGGGAGTGGGGGAGACCCAGTACTTC. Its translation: CASSGEVGVGETQYF.